The 10 T cell receptor beta chains below were found in one sample sequenced in a study of CDR3 diversity in severe acne. TCRdb passed the PCR reads through MiXCR, listing each CDR3 protein once. Of around 100,000 distinct CDR3 sequences in the sample, roughly 51% were seen once. Sequencing used blood. The receptor source for this set is a male donor with acne.

This sequence joins TRBV4-3 and TRBJ2-7; D not resolved. CDR3 length: 17 amino acids. Germline loops: CDR1 LGHNA, CDR2 YSLEER. The V end was cut by 0 bases, the J end by 4 bases, with 19 bases between. The chain's CDR3 is CASSQDRVVGPGYEQYF. CDR3 in DNA: TGCGCCAGCAGCCAAGATAGGGTAGTAGGGCCGGGTTACGAGCAGTACTTC.

The chain links TRBV9 to TRBJ2-7; 12 positions match TRBD1. CDR3 length: 13 amino acids. Germline V lookup: CDR1 SGDLS, CDR2 YYNGEE. J gave up 2 bases and V 9 bases, and 3 bases lay outside the gene matches. The CDR3 nucleotides are TGTGCCAACAGGGACAGGGGGCCCTACGAGCAGTACTTC. Encoded protein: CANRDRGPYEQYF.

This rearrangement joins TRBV10-1 to TRBJ2-1, with TRBD2 matching over 10 bases. The junction had 5 bases not matched to a gene; V was cut back by 4 bases and J by 8 bases. CDR1 and CDR2 from the germline V gene are WNHNN and SYGVQD (reference sequence). This CDR3 has 14 amino acids. CDR3 amino acids: CASSGSGRQDEQFF. CDR3 sequence (DNA): TGCGCCAGCAGTGGTAGCGGGAGGCAGGATGAGCAGTTCTTC.

The chain is built from TRBV6-5 and TRBJ2-7; unclear D gene. The germline CDR1 and CDR2 sequences are MNHEY and SVGAGI. Trimming removed 5 bases at V and 4 bases at J, with 6 bases between. The CDR3 totals 11 residues. CDR3 sequence reads: CASSVLYEQYF. CDR3 nucleotide sequence: TGTGCCAGCAGTGTCCTTTACGAGCAGTACTTC.

This clonotype was detected only once. No conserved phenylalanine or tryptophan is present at the end of the CDR3, so a read error is the likely explanation. This chain connects TRBV6-1 to TRBJ1-2; D remains ambiguous. CDR1 is MNHNS and CDR2 is SASEGT in the germline V gene. V shed 8 bases and J shed 2 bases, with 9 bases lying between them. CDR3 length equals 12 residues. CDR3 nucleotide sequence: TGTGCCAGCGTAGACCGAAACTATGGCTACACCTCC. It encodes CASVDRNYGYTS.

This clonotype occurred many times. The chain recombines TRBV24-1 with TRBJ2-2; 9 nucleotides align to TRBD1. CDR3 length: 16 amino acids. V lost 4 bases, J lost 3 bases, and 5 bases stayed unmatched. Germline CDR1 reads KGHDR; CDR2 reads SFDVKD. The CDR3 DNA reads TGTGCCACCAGTGACCCGGACAGGGGAGACACCGGGGAGCTGTTTTTT. Protein product: CATSDPDRGDTGELFF.

This clonotype appeared a single time. This chain connects TRBV20-1 to TRBJ1-6; D is possibly TRBD1 (5 bases). The CDR3 is 13 residues long. Between the trimmed V and J ends, which lost 6 bases and 11 bases, there was a span of 17 bases. Germline values: CDR1 DFQATT, CDR2 SNEGSKA (reference sequence). CDR3 DNA: TGCAGTGCCCTGGGGCAGGGACTTCCACCCCTCCACTTT. It specifies CSALGQGLPPLHF.

V usage is TRBV24-1 and J usage is TRBJ1-5; TRBD1 is a possible D gene (5 bases). V lost 3 bases and J 6 bases, leaving 8 bases between the germline ends. CDR1 is KGHDR, CDR2 SFDVKD, per germline. CDR3 length: 13 amino acids. DNA of the CDR3: TGTGCCACCAGTGATGAGAGGGGTCAGCCCCAGCATTTT. Amino acid sequence: CATSDERGQPQHF.

The sample holds one count of this clonotype. The chain is built from TRBV24-1 and TRBJ2-2; D unclear. The ends were cut back, 7 bases at V and 1 base at J, with 3 bases in the middle. Germline V gene data show CDR1 as KGHDR and CDR2 as SFDVKD. This CDR3 has 12 residues. CDR3 sequence reads: CATRKNTGELFF. The CDR3 nucleotides are TGTGCCACCAGAAAGAACACCGGGGAGCTGTTTTTT.

To note about this clonotype: Its ends do not fully match the called genes, so a read error is possible. The chain links TRBV18 to TRBJ1-2; 8 positions match TRBD1. The germline V gene encodes CDR1 KGHSH and CDR2 LQKENI. This CDR3 has 15 residues. CDR3 protein: CASSPPDRDNYCYTF. CDR3 bases: TGTGCCAGCTCACCACCGGACAGGGACAACTATTGCTACACCTTC. The variable domain in full, completed from reference TRBV18 and TRBJ1-2, reads NAGVMQNPRHLVRRRGQEARLRCSPMKGHSHVYWYRQLPEEGLKFMVYLQKENIIDESGMPKERFSAEFPKEGPSILRIQQVVRGDSAAYFCASSPPDRDNYCYTFGSGTRLTVV.